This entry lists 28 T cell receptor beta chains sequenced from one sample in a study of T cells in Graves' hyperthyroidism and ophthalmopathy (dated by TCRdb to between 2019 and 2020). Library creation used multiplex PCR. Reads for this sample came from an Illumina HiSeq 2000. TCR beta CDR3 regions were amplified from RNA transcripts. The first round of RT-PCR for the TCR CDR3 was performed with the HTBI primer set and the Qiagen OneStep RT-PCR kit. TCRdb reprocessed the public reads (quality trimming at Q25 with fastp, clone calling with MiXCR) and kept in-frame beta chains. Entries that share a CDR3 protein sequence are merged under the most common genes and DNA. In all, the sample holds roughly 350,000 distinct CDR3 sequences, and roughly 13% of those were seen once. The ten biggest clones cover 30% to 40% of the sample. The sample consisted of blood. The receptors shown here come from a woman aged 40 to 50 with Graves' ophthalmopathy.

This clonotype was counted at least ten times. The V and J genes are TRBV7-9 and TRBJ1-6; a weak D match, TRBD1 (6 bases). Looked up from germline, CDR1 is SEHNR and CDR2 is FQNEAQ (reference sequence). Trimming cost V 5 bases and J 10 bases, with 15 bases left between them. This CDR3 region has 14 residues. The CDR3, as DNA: TGTGCCAGCAGCCCGGGACGTGGGGGCTCACCCCTCCACTTT. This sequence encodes CASSPGRGGSPLHF.

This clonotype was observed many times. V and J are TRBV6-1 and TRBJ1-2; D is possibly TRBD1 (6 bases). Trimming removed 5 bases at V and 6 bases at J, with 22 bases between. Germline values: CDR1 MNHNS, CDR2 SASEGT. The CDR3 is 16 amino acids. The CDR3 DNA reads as TGTGCCAGCAGTCCCGGGACAAACGTTAGGACTGATGGCTACACCTTC. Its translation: CASSPGTNVRTDGYTF.

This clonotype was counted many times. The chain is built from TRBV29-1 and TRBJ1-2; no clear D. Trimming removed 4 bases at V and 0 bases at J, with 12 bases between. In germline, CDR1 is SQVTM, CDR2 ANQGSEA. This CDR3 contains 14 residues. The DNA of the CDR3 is TGCAGCGTTGCCCCCCCCGAGTCTAACTATGGCTACACCTTC. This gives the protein CSVAPPESNYGYTF.

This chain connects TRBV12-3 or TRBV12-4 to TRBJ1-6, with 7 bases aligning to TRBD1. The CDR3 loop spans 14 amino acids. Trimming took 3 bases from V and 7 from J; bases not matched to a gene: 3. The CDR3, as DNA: TGTGCCAGCAGTTTGGACAGGCTGAATTCACCCCTCCACTTT. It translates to CASSLDRLNSPLHF.

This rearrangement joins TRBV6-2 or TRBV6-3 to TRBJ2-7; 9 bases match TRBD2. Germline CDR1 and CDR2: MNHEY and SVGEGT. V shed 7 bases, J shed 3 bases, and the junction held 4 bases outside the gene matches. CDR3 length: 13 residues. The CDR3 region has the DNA TGTGCCAGCATCCCAGCGGGGGGCTACGAGCAGTACTTC. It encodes CASIPAGGYEQYF.

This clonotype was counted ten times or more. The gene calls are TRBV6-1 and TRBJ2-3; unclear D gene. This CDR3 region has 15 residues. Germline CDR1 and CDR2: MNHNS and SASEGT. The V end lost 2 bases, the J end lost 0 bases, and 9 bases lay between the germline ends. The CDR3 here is CASSEILGSTDTQYF. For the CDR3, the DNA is TGTGCCAGCAGTGAAATTTTAGGCAGCACAGATACGCAGTATTTT.

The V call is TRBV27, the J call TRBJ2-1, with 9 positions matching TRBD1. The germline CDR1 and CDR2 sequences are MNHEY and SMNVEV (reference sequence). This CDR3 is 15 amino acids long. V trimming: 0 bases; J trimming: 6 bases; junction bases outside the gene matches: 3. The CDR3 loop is CASSLSGTGTNEQFF. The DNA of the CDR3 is TGTGCCAGCAGTTTATCCGGGACAGGGACCAATGAGCAGTTCTTC.

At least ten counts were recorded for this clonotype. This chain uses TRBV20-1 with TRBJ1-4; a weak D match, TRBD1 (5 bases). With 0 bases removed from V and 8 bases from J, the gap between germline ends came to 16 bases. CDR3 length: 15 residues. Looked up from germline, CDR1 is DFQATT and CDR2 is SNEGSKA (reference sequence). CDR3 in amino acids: CSAREAGRAREKLFF. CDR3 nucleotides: TGCAGTGCTAGAGAAGCGGGCAGGGCAAGGGAAAAACTGTTTTTT.

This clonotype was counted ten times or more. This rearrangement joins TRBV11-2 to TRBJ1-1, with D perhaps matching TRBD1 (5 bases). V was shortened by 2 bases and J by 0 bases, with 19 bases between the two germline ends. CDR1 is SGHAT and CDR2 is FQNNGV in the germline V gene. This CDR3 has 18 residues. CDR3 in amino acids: CASSLFPRARSMNTEAFF. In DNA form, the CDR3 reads TGTGCCAGCAGCTTATTCCCCAGGGCGAGGTCGATGAACACTGAAGCTTTCTTT.

In nucleotides, the CDR3 is TGCAGTGCTAGAGATTCCCCACCGCAGGCAGATACGCAGTATTTT. Translated: CSARDSPPQADTQYF. V usage is TRBV20-1 and J usage is TRBJ2-3; D ambiguous. V dropped 0 bases and J dropped 4 bases, with 14 bases sitting between them. This CDR3 comprises 15 residues. CDR1 is DFQATT and CDR2 is SNEGSKA in the germline V gene (reference sequence).

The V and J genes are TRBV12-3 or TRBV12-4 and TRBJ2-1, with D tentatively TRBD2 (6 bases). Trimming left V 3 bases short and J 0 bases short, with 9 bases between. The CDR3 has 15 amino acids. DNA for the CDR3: TGTGCCAGCAGTTTTAGCGGCCCCTCCTACAATGAGCAGTTCTTC. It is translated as CASSFSGPSYNEQFF.

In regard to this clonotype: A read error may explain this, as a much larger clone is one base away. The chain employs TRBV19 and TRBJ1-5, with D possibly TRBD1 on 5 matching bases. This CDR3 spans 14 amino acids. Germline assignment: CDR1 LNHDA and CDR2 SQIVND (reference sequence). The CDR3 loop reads CASSIAGNNQPHHF. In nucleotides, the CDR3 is TGTGCCAGTAGTATAGCAGGGAACAATCAGCCCCACCATTTT.

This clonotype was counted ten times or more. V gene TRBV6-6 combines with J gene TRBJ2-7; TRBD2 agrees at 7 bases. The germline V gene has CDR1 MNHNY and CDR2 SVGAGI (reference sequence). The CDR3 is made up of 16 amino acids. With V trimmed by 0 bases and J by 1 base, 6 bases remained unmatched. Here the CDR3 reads CASSYSTASGSYEQYF. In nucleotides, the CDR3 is TGTGCCAGCAGTTACTCGACGGCTAGCGGTTCCTACGAGCAGTACTTC.

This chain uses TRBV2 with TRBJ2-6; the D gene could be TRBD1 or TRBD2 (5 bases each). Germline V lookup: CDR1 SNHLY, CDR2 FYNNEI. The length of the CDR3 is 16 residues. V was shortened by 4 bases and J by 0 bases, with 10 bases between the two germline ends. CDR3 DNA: TGTGCCAGCAGTGGGGGACGGAGCTCTGGGGCCAACGTCCTGACTTTC. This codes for CASSGGRSSGANVLTF.

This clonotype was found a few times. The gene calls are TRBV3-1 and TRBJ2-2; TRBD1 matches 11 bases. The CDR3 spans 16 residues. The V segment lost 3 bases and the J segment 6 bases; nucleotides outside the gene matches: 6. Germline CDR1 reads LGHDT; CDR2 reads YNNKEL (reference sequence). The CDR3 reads CASSHRTGGYAGELFF. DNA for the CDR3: TGTGCCAGCAGCCACCGGACAGGGGGCTATGCCGGGGAGCTGTTTTTT.

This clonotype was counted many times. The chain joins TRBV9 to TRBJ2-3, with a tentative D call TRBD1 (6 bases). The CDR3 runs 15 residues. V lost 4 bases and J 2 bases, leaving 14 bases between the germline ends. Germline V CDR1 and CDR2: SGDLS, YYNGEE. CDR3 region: CASSPRGTATDTQYF. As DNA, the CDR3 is TGTGCCAGCAGCCCTAGGGGGACGGCCACAGATACGCAGTATTTT.

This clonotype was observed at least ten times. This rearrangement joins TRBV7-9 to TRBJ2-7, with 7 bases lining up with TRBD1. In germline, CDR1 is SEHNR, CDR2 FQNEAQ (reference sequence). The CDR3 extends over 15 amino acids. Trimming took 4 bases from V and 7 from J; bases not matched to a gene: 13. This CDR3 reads CASSYRTGQATEQYF. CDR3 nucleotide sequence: TGTGCCAGCAGCTACCGGACAGGACAGGCTACGGAGCAGTACTTC.

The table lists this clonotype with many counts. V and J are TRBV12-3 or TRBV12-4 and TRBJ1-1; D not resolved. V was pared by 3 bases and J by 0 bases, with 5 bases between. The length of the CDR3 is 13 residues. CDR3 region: CASSFAVNTEAFF. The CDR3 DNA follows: TGTGCCAGCAGTTTTGCAGTGAACACTGAAGCTTTCTTT.

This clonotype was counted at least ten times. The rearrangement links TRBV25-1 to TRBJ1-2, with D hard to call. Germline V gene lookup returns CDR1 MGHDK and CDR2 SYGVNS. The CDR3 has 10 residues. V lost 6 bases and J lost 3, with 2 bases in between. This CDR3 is CASSDYGYTF. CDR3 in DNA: TGTGCCAGCAGCGACTATGGCTACACCTTC.

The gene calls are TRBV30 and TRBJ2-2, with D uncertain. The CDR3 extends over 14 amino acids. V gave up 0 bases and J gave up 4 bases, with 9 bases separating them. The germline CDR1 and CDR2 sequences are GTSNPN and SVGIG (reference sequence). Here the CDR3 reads CAWSVLTGTGELFF. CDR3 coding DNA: TGTGCCTGGAGTGTACTTACTGGCACCGGGGAGCTGTTTTTT.

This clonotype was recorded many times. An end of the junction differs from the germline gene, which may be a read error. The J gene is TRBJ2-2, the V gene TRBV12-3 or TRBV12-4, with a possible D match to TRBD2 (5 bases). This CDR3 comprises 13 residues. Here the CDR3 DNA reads TGTGCCAGCAGTACGAGAACCACCGGGGAGCTGGTTTTT. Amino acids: CASSTRTTGELVF.

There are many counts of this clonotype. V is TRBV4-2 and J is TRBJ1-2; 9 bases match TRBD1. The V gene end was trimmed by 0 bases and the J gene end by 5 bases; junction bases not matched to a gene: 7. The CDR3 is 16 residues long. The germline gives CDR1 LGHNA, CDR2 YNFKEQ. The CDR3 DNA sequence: TGTGCCAGCAGCCAAGACGGGGACAGGGTCTTGTATGGCTACACCTTC. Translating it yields CASSQDGDRVLYGYTF.

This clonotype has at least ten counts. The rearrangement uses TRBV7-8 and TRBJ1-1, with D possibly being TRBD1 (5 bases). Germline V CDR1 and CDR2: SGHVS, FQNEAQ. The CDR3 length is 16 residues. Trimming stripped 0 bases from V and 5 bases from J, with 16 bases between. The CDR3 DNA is TGTGCCAGCAGCTTAGCTCGGGGGTGGAGTAGAACTGAAGCTTTCTTT. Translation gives CASSLARGWSRTEAFF.

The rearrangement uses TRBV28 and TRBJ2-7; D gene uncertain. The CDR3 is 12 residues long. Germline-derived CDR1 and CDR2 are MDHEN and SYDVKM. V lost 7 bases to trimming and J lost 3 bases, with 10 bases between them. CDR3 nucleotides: TGTGCCAGCACCCCAGGTATCTACGAGCAGTACTTC. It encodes CASTPGIYEQYF.

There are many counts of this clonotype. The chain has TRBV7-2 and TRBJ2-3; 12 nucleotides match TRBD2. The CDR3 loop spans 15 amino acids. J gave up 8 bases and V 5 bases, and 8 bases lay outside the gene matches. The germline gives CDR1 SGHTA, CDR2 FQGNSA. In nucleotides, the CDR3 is TGTGCCAGCAGCAAAGCCCCGGGACTAGCGGGTACGCAGTATTTT. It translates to CASSKAPGLAGTQYF.

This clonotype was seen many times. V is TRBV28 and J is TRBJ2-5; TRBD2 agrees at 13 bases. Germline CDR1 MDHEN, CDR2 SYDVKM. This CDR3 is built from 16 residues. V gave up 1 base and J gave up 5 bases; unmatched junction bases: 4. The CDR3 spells CASSLFTSGRAETQYF. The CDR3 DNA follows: TGTGCCAGCAGTTTATTTACTAGCGGGAGGGCCGAGACCCAGTACTTC. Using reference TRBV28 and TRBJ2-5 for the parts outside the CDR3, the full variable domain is DVKVTQSSRYLVKRTGEKVFLECVQDMDHENMFWYRQDPGLGLRLIYFSYDVKMKEKGDIPEGYSVSREKKERFSLILESASTNQTSMYLCASSLFTSGRAETQYFGPGTRLLVL.

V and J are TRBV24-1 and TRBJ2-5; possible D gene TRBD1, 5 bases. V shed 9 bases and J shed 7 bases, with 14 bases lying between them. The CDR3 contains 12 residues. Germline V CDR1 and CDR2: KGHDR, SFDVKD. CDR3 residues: CATHIPDRTQYF. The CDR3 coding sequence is TGTGCCACCCATATACCAGACAGGACCCAGTACTTC.

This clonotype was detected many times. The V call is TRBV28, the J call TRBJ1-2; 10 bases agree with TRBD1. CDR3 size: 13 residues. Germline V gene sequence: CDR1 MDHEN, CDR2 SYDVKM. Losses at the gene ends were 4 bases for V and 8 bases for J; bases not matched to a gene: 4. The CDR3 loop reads CASSWGQGIGYTF. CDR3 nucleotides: TGTGCCAGCAGTTGGGGACAGGGGATAGGCTACACCTTC.